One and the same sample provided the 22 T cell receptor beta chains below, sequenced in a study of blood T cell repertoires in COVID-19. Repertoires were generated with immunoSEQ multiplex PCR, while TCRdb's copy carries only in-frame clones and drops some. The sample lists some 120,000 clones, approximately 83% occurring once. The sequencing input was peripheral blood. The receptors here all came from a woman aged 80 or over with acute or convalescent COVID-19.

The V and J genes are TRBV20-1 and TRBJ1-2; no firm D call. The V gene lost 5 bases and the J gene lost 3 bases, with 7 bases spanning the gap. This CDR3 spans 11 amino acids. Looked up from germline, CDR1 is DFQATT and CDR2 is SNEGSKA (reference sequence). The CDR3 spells CSAPRDYGYTF. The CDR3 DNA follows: TGCAGTGCTCCCCGAGACTATGGCTACACCTTC.

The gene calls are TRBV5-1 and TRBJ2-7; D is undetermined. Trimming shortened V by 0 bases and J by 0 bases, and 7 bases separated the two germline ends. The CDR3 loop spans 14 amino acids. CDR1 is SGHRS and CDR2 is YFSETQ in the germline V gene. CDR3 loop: CASSLDSGSYEQYV. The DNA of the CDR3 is TGCGCCAGCAGCTTGGATAGTGGCTCCTACGAGCAGTACGTC.

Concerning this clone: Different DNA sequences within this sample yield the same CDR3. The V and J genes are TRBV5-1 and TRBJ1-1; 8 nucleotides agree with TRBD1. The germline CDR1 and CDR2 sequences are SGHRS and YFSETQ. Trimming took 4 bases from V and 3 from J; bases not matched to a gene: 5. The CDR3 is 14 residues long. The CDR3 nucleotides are TGCGCCAGCAGCCTGGGGACAGGAGACACTGAAGCTTTCTTT. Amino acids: CASSLGTGDTEAFF.

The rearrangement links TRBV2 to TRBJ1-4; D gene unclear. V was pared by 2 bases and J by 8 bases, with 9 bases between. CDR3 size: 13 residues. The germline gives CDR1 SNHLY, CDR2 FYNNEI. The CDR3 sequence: CASSEFLREKLFF. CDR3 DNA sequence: TGTGCCAGCAGTGAATTCCTCAGGGAAAAACTGTTTTTT.

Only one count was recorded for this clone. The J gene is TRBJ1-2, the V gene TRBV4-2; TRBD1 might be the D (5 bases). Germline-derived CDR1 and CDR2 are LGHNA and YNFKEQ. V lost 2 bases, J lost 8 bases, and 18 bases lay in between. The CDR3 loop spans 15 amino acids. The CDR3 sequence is CASSQSGGQGEGYTF. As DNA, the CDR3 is TGTGCCAGCAGCCAATCTGGTGGGCAGGGTGAAGGCTACACCTTC.

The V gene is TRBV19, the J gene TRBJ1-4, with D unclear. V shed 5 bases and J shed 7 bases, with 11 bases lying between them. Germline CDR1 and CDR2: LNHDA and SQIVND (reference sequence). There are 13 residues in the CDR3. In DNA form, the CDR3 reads TGTGCCAGTAGTTCTGCTGGCGGTGAAAAACTGTTTTTT. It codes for CASSSAGGEKLFF.

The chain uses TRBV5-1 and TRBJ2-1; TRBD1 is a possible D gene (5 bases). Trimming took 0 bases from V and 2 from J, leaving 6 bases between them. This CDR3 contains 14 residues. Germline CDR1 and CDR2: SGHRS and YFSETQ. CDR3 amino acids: CASSLGGAYNEQFF. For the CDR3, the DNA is TGCGCCAGCAGCTTGGGGGGCGCCTACAATGAGCAGTTCTTC.

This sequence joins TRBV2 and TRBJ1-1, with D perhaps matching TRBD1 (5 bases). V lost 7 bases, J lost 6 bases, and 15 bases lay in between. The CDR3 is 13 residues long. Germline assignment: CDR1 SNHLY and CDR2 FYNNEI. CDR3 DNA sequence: TGTGCCAGCACACCGCAGGGCCGGTCTGAAGCTTTCTTT. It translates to CASTPQGRSEAFF.

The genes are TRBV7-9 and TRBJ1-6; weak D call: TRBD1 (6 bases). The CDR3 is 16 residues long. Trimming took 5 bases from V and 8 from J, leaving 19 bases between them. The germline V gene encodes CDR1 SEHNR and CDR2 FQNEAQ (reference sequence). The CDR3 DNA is TGTGCCAGCAGCCCCGCCGGGTGGCAGGGGTATTCACCCCTCCACTTT. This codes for CASSPAGWQGYSPLHF.

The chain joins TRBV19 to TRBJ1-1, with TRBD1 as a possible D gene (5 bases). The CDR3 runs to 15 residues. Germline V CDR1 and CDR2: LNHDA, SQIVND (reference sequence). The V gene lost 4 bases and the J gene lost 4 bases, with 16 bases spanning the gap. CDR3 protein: CASSTTGDPGTEAFF. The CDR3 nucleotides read TGTGCCAGTAGTACAACGGGGGACCCGGGCACTGAAGCTTTCTTT.

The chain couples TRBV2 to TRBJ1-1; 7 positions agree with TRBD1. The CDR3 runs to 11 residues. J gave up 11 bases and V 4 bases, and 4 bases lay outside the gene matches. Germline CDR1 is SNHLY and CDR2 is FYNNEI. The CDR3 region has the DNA TGTGCCAGCAGTGCGAGGGGGCAGGCTTTCTTT. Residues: CASSARGQAFF.

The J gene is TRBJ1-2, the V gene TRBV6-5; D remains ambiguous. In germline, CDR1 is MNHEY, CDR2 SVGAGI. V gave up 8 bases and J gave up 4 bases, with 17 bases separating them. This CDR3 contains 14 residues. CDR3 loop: CASLRAGGFYGYTF. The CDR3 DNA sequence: TGTGCCAGCCTTCGAGCGGGAGGATTCTATGGCTACACCTTC.

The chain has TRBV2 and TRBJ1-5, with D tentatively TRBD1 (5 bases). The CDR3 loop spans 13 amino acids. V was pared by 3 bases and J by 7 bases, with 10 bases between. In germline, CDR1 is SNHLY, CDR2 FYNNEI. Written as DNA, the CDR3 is TGTGCCAGCAGTGAGGCAGGGAGGCAGCCCCAGCATTTT. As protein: CASSEAGRQPQHF. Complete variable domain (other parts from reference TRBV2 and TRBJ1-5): EPEVTQTPSHQVTQMGQEVILRCVPISNHLYFYWYRQILGQKVEFLVSFYNNEISEKSEIFDDQFSVERPDGSNFTLKIRSTKLEDSAMYFCASSEAGRQPQHFGDGTRLSIL.

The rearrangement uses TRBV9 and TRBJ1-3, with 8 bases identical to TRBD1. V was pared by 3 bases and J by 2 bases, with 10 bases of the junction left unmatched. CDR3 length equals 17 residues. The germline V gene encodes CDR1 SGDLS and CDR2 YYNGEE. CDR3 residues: CASSAWTGSLAGNTIYF. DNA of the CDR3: TGTGCCAGCAGCGCATGGACAGGGTCTCTGGCTGGAAACACCATATATTTT.

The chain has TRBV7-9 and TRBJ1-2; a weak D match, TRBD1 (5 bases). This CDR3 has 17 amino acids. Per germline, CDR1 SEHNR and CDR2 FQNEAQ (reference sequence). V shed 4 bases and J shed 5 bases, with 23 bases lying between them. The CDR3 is CASSSLEGRTLAYGYTF. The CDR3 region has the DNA TGTGCCAGCAGCTCCCTGGAAGGTCGGACACTAGCATATGGCTACACCTTC.

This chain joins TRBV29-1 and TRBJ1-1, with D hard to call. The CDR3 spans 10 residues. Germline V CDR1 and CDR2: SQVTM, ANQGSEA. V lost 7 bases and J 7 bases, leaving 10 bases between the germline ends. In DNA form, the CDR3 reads TGCAGCGCTTACTACGATGAAGCTTTCTTT. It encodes CSAYYDEAFF.

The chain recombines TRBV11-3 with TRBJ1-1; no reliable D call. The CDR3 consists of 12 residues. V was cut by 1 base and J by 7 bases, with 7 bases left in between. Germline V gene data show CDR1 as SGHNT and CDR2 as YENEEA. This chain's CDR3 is CASSLGRGEAFF. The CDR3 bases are TGTGCCAGCAGCTTAGGCCGCGGTGAAGCTTTCTTT.

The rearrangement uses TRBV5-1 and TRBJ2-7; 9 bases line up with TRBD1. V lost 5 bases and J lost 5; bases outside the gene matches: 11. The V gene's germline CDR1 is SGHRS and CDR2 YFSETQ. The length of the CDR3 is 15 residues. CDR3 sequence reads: CASSLTGRQGDEQYF. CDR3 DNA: TGCGCCAGCAGTCTTACCGGGCGACAGGGGGACGAGCAGTACTTC.

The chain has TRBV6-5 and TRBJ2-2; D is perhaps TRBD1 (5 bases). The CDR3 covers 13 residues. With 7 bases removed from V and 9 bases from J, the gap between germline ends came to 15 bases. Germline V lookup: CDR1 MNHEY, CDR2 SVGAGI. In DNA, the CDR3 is TGTGCCAGCACTAACCAGGGTTTCAGGGAGCTGTTTTTT. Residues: CASTNQGFRELFF.

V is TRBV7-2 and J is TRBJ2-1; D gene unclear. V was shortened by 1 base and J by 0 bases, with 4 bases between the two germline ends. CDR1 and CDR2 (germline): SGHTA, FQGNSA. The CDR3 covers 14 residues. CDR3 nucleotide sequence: TGTGCCAGCAGCTTAGACTACTCCTACAATGAGCAGTTCTTC. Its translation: CASSLDYSYNEQFF.

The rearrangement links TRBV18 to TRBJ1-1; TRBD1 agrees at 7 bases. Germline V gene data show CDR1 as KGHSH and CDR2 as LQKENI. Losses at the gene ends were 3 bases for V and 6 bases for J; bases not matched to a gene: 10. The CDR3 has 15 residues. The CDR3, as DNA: TGTGCCAGCTCACCCACGACAGGGACGTGGCCTGAAGCTTTCTTT. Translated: CASSPTTGTWPEAFF.

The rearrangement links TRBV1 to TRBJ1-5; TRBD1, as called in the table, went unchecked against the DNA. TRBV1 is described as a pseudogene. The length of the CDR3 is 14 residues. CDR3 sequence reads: CTSSPRQADQPQHF. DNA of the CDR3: TGCACCAGCAGCCCTCGACAGGCTGATCAGCCCCAGCATTTT.